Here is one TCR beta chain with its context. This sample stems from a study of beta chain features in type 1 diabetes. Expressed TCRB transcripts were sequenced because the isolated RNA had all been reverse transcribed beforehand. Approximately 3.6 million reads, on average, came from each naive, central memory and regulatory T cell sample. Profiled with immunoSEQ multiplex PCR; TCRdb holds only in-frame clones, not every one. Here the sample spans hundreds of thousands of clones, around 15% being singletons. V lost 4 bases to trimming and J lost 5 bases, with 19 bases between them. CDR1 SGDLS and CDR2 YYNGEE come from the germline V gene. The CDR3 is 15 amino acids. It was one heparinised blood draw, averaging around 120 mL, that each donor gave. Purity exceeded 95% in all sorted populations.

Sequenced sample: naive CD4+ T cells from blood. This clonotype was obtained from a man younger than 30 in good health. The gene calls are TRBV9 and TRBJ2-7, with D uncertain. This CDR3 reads CASSSTPQPSHEQYF. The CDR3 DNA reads TGTGCCAGCAGCTCTACGCCCCAGCCATCGCACGAGCAGTACTTC.